The next 29 T cell receptor beta chains were all read from a single sample in a study of cytomegalovirus exposure and HLA in healthy donors. 60 Vbeta and 13 Jbeta primers were used in PCR. TCRdb's copy holds only in-frame clones and misses some; the assay was immunoSEQ multiplex PCR. The table includes roughly 260,000 clones, 84% detected once. Material: PBMCs. These receptors all come from a woman aged 40 to 49 in good health and CMV-seropositive.

This clone was observed a handful of times. J is TRBJ1-1 and V is TRBV7-9; the D gene is possibly TRBD1 (5 bases). The CDR3 is made up of 14 amino acids. V shed 5 bases and J shed 0 bases, with 10 bases lying between them. Germline-derived CDR1 and CDR2 are SEHNR and FQNEAQ (reference sequence). The CDR3 sequence is CASSIQALNTEAFF. The CDR3 DNA sequence: TGTGCCAGCAGCATACAGGCCCTGAACACTGAAGCTTTCTTT.

The rearrangement links TRBV18 to TRBJ1-3; unclear D gene. The CDR3 is 14 residues long. The ends were cut back, 3 bases at V and 3 bases at J, with 9 bases in the middle. Germline assignment: CDR1 KGHSH and CDR2 LQKENI. The CDR3 DNA reads TGTGCCAGCTCACCGGAGGGTAGTGGAAACACCATATATTTT. The encoded protein is CASSPEGSGNTIYF.

CDR3 loop: CASSVEGVWTEAFF. The CDR3 nucleotides are TGTGCCAGCAGCGTAGAAGGGGTATGGACTGAAGCTTTCTTT. The chain links TRBV9 to TRBJ1-1, with TRBD1 as a possible D gene (5 bases). The CDR3 length is 14 residues. Germline CDR1 and CDR2: SGDLS and YYNGEE. With 0 bases removed from V and 5 bases from J, the gap between germline ends came to 11 bases.

This rearrangement joins TRBV7-2 to TRBJ2-3; D possibly corresponds to TRBD2 (6 bases). Trimming took off 5 bases at V and 0 bases at J, with 12 bases between the two ends. The CDR3 has 15 residues. Germline V gene data show CDR1 as SGHTA and CDR2 as FQGNSA. The DNA for the CDR3 is TGTGCCAGCAGCACGGAGAGCGGGAGCACAGATACGCAGTATTTT. This gives the protein CASSTESGSTDTQYF.

J is TRBJ2-5 and V is TRBV9; D call uncertain. The CDR3 totals 16 residues. The V and J ends lost 0 bases and 4 bases respectively, with 16 bases between them. Germline CDR1 reads SGDLS; CDR2 reads YYNGEE. The CDR3 sequence: CASSVASGRLRETQYF. The CDR3 region has the DNA TGTGCCAGCAGCGTAGCAAGTGGCAGGCTTAGAGAGACCCAGTACTTC.

The rearrangement uses TRBV7-3 and TRBJ1-1; D uncertain. This CDR3 has 13 residues. CDR1 and CDR2 from the germline V gene are SGHTA and FQGTGA. The V and J ends lost 2 bases and 3 bases respectively, with 7 bases between them. The CDR3 DNA sequence: TGTGCCAGCAGCTTATCCGGGGACACTGAAGCTTTCTTT. Protein: CASSLSGDTEAFF.

This sequence joins TRBV28 and TRBJ2-1, with D perhaps TRBD2 (6 bases). Germline CDR1 reads MDHEN; CDR2 reads SYDVKM. V was trimmed by 8 bases and J by 15 bases, leaving 20 bases between them. This CDR3 is 12 amino acids long. CDR3 amino acids: CASHPQAGPAFF. In DNA, the CDR3 is TGTGCCAGCCACCCTCAAGCGGGTCCCGCGTTCTTC.

The chain is built from TRBV11-2 and TRBJ1-3; 7 bases map to TRBD1. CDR1 is SGHAT, CDR2 FQNNGV, per germline. V was pared by 5 bases and J by 5 bases, with 9 bases of the junction left unmatched. The CDR3 consists of 15 residues. The CDR3: CASSPAPGQRNTIYF. The CDR3 DNA follows: TGTGCCAGCAGCCCAGCGCCGGGACAGAGAAACACCATATATTTT.

V is TRBV28 and J is TRBJ1-5, with 7 nucleotides matching TRBD1. Germline V gene data show CDR1 as MDHEN and CDR2 as SYDVKM. This CDR3 contains 19 residues. The ends lost 6 bases at V and 2 bases at J; junction bases unmatched: 19. In nucleotides, the CDR3 is TGTGCCAGCAGGCCTTCGGGACTTACACAGGGGAATGGCAATCAGCCCCAGCATTTT. Translating it yields CASRPSGLTQGNGNQPQHF.

This chain uses TRBV7-9 with TRBJ2-5; weak D call: TRBD1 (6 bases). This CDR3 region has 18 residues. Germline values: CDR1 SEHNR, CDR2 FQNEAQ (reference sequence). Between the trimmed V and J ends, which lost 5 bases and 1 base, there was a span of 23 bases. This chain's CDR3 is CASSPTEGGQSFQETQYF. Written as DNA, the CDR3 is TGTGCCAGCAGCCCAACCGAAGGGGGACAATCCTTCCAAGAGACCCAGTACTTC.

The V and J genes are TRBV5-4 and TRBJ2-5; maybe TRBD1 (5 bases). From germline, CDR1 is SGHNT and CDR2 YYREEE (reference sequence). V gave up 1 base and J gave up 13 bases, with 20 bases separating them. CDR3 length: 14 residues. CDR3 loop: CASSLQGVSVGWYF. In DNA, the CDR3 is TGTGCCAGCAGCTTGCAGGGCGTTAGTGTCGGGTGGTACTTC.

The V gene is TRBV5-6, the J gene TRBJ2-1; a weak D match, TRBD1 (5 bases). The germline V gene has CDR1 SGHDT and CDR2 YYEEEE. Trimming left V 5 bases short and J 15 bases short, with 18 bases between. The CDR3 is made up of 12 amino acids. The CDR3 loop reads CASSTAGPSAFF. The CDR3 region has the DNA TGTGCCAGCAGTACGGCAGGGCCGTCCGCGTTCTTC.

The genes are TRBV27 and TRBJ2-7; D perhaps matches TRBD2 (6 bases). The germline V and J ends were trimmed by 5 bases and 4 bases, with 12 bases remaining between them. CDR1 and CDR2 (germline): MNHEY, SMNVEV (reference sequence). The CDR3 runs to 13 residues. The CDR3 loop is CASSNSGPYEQYF. CDR3 nucleotides: TGTGCCAGCAGTAACAGCGGGCCTTACGAGCAGTACTTC.

V is TRBV10-3 and J is TRBJ2-7; D not certain. In germline, CDR1 is ENHRY, CDR2 SYGVKD. With 2 bases removed from V and 1 base from J, the gap between germline ends came to 3 bases. The CDR3 consists of 12 residues. CDR3 sequence (DNA): TGTGCCATCAGTGAGCCGTCCTACGAGCAGTACTTC. Translated, it gives CAISEPSYEQYF.

J is TRBJ1-6 and V is TRBV4-3; D perhaps matches TRBD1 (5 bases). Germline V gene data show CDR1 as LGHNA and CDR2 as YSLEER. The CDR3 totals 16 residues. V lost 0 bases, J lost 8 bases, and 14 bases lay in between. In nucleotides, the CDR3 is TGCGCCAGCAGCCAAGAGGCTGGGGCGAACGATTCACCCCTCCACTTT. It yields the protein CASSQEAGANDSPLHF.

In nucleotides, the CDR3 is TGTGCCAGCAGCTGGGGACAGACCGCACCTGAAGCTTTCTTT. It translates to CASSWGQTAPEAFF. The chain is built from TRBV13 and TRBJ1-1, with TRBD1 identical over 7 bases. Germline-derived CDR1 and CDR2 are PRHDT and FYEKMQ (reference sequence). This CDR3 is 14 amino acids long. The J segment lost 6 bases and the V segment lost 4 bases, leaving 8 bases of the junction unmatched.

V is TRBV19 and J is TRBJ2-1; 13 nucleotides line up with TRBD2. Germline V gives CDR1 LNHDA, CDR2 SQIVND (reference sequence). V was clipped by 2 bases and J by 8 bases; unmatched bases: 6. This CDR3 has 16 amino acids. CDR3 protein: CASSIRTSGSRDEQFF. The CDR3 coding sequence is TGTGCCAGTAGTATACGGACTAGCGGGAGCCGGGATGAGCAGTTCTTC.

V usage is TRBV2 and J usage is TRBJ2-4; D is perhaps TRBD2 (6 bases). Looked up from germline, CDR1 is SNHLY and CDR2 is FYNNEI. The CDR3 consists of 12 residues. Trimming left V 6 bases short and J 12 bases short, with 15 bases between. Here the CDR3 reads CASRPGQTSQYF. The CDR3 nucleotides are TGTGCCAGCAGACCCGGTCAGACTAGTCAGTACTTC.

The chain employs TRBV6-6 and TRBJ2-7; the D gene is possibly TRBD2 (6 bases). Germline V gene sequence: CDR1 MNHNY, CDR2 SVGAGI (reference sequence). V was cut by 6 bases and J by 4 bases, with 19 bases left in between. This CDR3 has 15 residues. CDR3 in amino acids: CASSPFGGSEYEQYF. The CDR3 DNA sequence: TGTGCCAGCAGCCCGTTTGGGGGGAGTGAATACGAGCAGTACTTC.

The rearrangement links TRBV11-3 to TRBJ1-1; no reliable D call. Trimming stripped 4 bases from V and 1 base from J, with 13 bases between. This CDR3 has 15 amino acids. Germline CDR1 is SGHNT and CDR2 is YENEEA. The CDR3 DNA sequence: TGTGCCAGCAGCTCTCTTCGCGCAGGGAACACTGAAGCTTTCTTT. Its translation is CASSSLRAGNTEAFF.

This chain connects TRBV4-3 to TRBJ2-1; 13 nucleotides match TRBD2. V trimming: 2 bases; J trimming: 8 bases; junction bases outside the gene matches: 6. The germline V gene encodes CDR1 LGHNA and CDR2 YSLEER. The CDR3 is made up of 16 amino acids. CDR3 loop: CASSQMTSGRSHEQFF. DNA for the CDR3: TGCGCCAGCAGCCAAATGACTAGCGGGAGGTCCCATGAGCAGTTCTTC.

The chain uses TRBV19 and TRBJ1-3; TRBD1 matches at 7 bases. Per germline, CDR1 LNHDA and CDR2 SQIVND (reference sequence). J lost 2 bases, V lost 3 bases, and 4 bases had no gene match. This CDR3 contains 15 residues. The CDR3 DNA reads TGTGCCAGTAGTATGGTGGGGACAGCTGGAAACACCATATATTTT. As protein: CASSMVGTAGNTIYF.

This rearrangement joins TRBV7-8 to TRBJ1-3; 9 bases are a match to TRBD1. Trimming at V came to 1 base and at J to 14 bases, leaving 12 bases not matched to a gene. The length of the CDR3 is 15 residues. Germline V CDR1 and CDR2: SGHVS, FQNEAQ. CDR3 sequence reads: CASSLVPGTGSYLYF. The CDR3 nucleotides are TGTGCCAGCAGCTTAGTCCCAGGGACAGGGTCTTACCTATATTTT. Variable domain in full (rest from reference TRBV7-8 and TRBJ1-3): GAGVSQSPRYKVAKRGQDVALRCDPISGHVSLFWYQQALGQGPEFLTYFQNEAQLDKSGLPSDRFFAERPEGSVSTLKIQRTQQEDSAVYLCASSLVPGTGSYLYFGEGSWLTVV.

The chain couples TRBV7-2 to TRBJ1-5, with unresolved D. CDR1 and CDR2 (germline): SGHTA, FQGNSA. Trimming stripped 2 bases from V and 4 bases from J, with 12 bases between. The CDR3 spans 15 residues. CDR3 region: CASSLSGLENQPQHF. In nucleotides, the CDR3 is TGTGCCAGCAGCTTATCAGGACTTGAGAATCAGCCCCAGCATTTT.

CDR3 sequence: CAHRVGGTDTQYF. CDR3 sequence (DNA): TGTGCCCACAGGGTGGGGGGGACAGATACGCAGTATTTT. The genes are TRBV28 and TRBJ2-3; a possible D gene is TRBD2 (7 bases). The V end was cut by 11 bases, the J end by 3 bases, with 15 bases between. This CDR3 is built from 13 residues. Germline CDR1 MDHEN, CDR2 SYDVKM.

This clone was observed a handful of times. The same CDR3 also results from other DNA sequences found in this sample. The V call is TRBV15, the J call TRBJ2-2; D gene uncertain. This CDR3 is 14 amino acids long. The germline V and J ends were trimmed by 1 base and 11 bases, with 14 bases remaining between them. CDR1 is LNHNV, CDR2 YYDKDF, per germline (reference sequence). For the CDR3, the DNA is TGTGCCACCAGCAGAGTAAAAGGCGGCGGAGAGCTGTTTTTT. Its translation: CATSRVKGGGELFF.

The chain joins TRBV12-5 to TRBJ1-5; a possible D gene is TRBD1 (6 bases). From germline, CDR1 is LGHNT and CDR2 FRNRAP. V was trimmed by 1 base and J by 6 bases, leaving 13 bases between them. The CDR3 has 15 residues. The CDR3: CASGLDQGSGQPQHF. The CDR3 DNA is TGTGCTAGTGGTTTGGATCAGGGGAGTGGTCAGCCCCAGCATTTT.

This clone was seen only once. V is TRBV18 and J is TRBJ2-1, with a weak D call TRBD2 (5 bases). The germline V gene encodes CDR1 KGHSH and CDR2 LQKENI. Trimming removed 6 bases at V and 4 bases at J, with 10 bases between. CDR3 length: 13 residues. This CDR3 is CASSPSLYNEQFF. The CDR3 nucleotides are TGTGCCAGCTCTCCTAGCCTTTACAATGAGCAGTTCTTC.

The gene calls are TRBV12-2 and TRBJ1-3. TRBV12-2 is flagged as a pseudogene. CDR3 length: 15 amino acids. CDR3 protein: CASRLARVSGNTIYF. In DNA form, the CDR3 reads TGTGCAAGTCGCTTAGCGAGGGTTTCTGGAAACACCATATATTTT.